This T cell receptor beta chain originates from a study of T cell responses to AZD1222 COVID-19 vaccine (dated by TCRdb to the early 2020s). Background for the entire study: A total of about 250 trial participants underwent TCR sequencing, of whom about 200 had received two doses of AZD1222 and roughly 26 had received two doses of the MenACWY control vaccine. Trial participants were enrolled by age into subgroups of 18-55, 56-69 and 70-plus years, and around 150, 28 and 57 TCR-sequenced participants, respectively, were included in these subgroups.

As for this clone: Its antigen specificity is not known. Per-base qualities were not stored, and no clone one base away is much larger.

The CDR3 regions of human TCRbeta chains were subjected to immunosequencing. The published analysis was carried out like this. TCRs in the repertoires were matched against a reference library of SARS-CoV-2-specific TCRs that had been generated with the MIRA antigen-specificity platform. Breadth meant the fraction of unique TCRs that were SARS-CoV-2-associated, whereas depth meant the fraction of total T cells that were SARS-CoV-2-associated. Using the MIRA data, each spike-specific TCR was assigned both to the spike region to which the TCR was reactive and to a CD4 or CD8 class. Log10-transformed breadth and depth values were compared by one-way ANOVA with Sidak's multiple comparisons tests. The table was pulled from immuneACCESS by TCRdb, which kept in-frame rearrangements only. Such tables lose some clones; where checked, under half of the loss comes from unresolved V genes, and the rest has no known cause. V and J calls and clone size come straight from that table; D and trimming were deduced from the DNA. This sample gives about 82,000 clones in total; about 90% of them show up just once. Of the sample, less than 4% is held by the ten largest clones.

Trimming takes 3 bases from V and 1 base from J, and the germline ends sit 13 bases apart. CDR1 and CDR2 are read off the germline V gene as SGHRS and YFSETQ. The CDR3 covers 15 residues, taking in both the cysteine and the phenylalanine. Only the CDR3 portion is preserved as DNA: 45 bases, with reading frame beginning at the first base. The time point label, read with the paper, signifies: about 28 days (+/-7) after the second vaccine dose. AZD1222 recipients with second doses at about 4 weeks or about 12 weeks were pooled, because spike-specific TCR depth and breadth did not differ between schedules. Vaccinee samples were obtained from the UK trials COV001 and COV002, which included a single-blind randomized controlled phase 2/3 trial of AZD1222 (ChAdOx1 nCoV-19) in healthy adults. Trial participant PBMC samples were collected at day 0 and day 28 after the second dose for TCRbeta chain sequencing.

General study outcomes and caveats: Only six AZD1222 recipients were SARS-CoV-2 seropositive at baseline, limiting conclusions about previously exposed vaccinees. The vaccine-associated CD4 TCRs covered the entire spike protein, and the dominant responses fell in regions 160-218 and 743-854. After two AZD1222 doses, spike-specific TCR breadth and depth were significantly higher than at day 0 and than in MenACWY recipients. In the small 56-69-year group, the increase in depth fell short of significance, most likely because of low power. Because no samples from the day 14 peak response were available, repertoires could be characterized only after the peak T cell response. Nearly half of unique spike-specific TCRs reportedly recognized epitopes outside regions mutated in the B.1.351 and B.1.1.7 variants. Most participants were white British and females outnumbered males, and the authors suggested that clonal diversity may have been underestimated.

This receptor chain uses TRBV5-1 and TRBJ1-1, with the D gene not confidently named. The specimen comprised peripheral blood, sampled 28 days after the second AZD1222 dose. This sequence originates from an adult who received the AZD1222 COVID-19 vaccine. The sequenced DNA: TGCGCCAGCAGCTCCGGACCCGGAGGGAACACTGAAGCTTTCTTT. Translated, it reads CASSSGPGGNTEAFF. The full variable domain, with segments outside the CDR3 supplied by the reference TRBV5-1 and TRBJ1-1 proteins, appears as KAGVTQTPRYLIKTRGQQVTLSCSPISGHRSVSWYQQTPGQGLQFLFEYFSETQRNKGNFPGRFSGRQFSNSRSEMNVSTLELGDSALYLCASSSGPGGNTEAFFGQGTRLTVV.